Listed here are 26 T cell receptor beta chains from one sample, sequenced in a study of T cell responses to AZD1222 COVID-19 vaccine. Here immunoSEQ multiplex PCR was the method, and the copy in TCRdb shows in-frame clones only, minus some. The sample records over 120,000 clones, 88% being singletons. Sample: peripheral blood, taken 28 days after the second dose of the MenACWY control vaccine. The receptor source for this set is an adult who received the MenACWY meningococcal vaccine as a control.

The CDR3 loop is CASSTTGDYGYTF. The CDR3 nucleotides read TGTGCCAGCAGCACCACAGGGGACTATGGCTACACCTTC. V is TRBV7-2 and J is TRBJ1-2, with 7 bases fitting TRBD1. Germline CDR1 is SGHTA and CDR2 is FQGNSA. V lost 5 bases to trimming and J lost 3 bases; unmatched junction nucleotides: 3. This CDR3 contains 13 residues.

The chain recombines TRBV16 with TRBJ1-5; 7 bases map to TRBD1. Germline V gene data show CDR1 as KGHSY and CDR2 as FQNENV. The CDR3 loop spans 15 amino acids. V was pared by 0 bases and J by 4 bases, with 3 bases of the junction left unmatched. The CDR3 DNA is TGTGCCAGCAGCCAATCGGGGACAGTAAATCAGCCCCAGCATTTT. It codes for CASSQSGTVNQPQHF.

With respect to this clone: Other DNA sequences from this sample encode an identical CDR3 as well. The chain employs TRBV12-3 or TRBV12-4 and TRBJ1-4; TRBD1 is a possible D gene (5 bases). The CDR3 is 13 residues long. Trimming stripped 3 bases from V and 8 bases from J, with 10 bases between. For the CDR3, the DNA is TGTGCCAGCAGTTTCGGGGGGAGGGAAAAACTGTTTTTT. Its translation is CASSFGGREKLFF.

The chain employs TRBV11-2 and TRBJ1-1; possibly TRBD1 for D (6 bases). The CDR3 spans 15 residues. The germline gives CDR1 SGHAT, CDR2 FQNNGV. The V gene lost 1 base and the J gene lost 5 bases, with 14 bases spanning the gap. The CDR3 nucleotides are TGTGCCAGCAGCTTAGTGCACAGGGTGTGGACTGAAGCTTTCTTT. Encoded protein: CASSLVHRVWTEAFF. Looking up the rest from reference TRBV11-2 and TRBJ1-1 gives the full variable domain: EAGVAQSPRYKIIEKRQSVAFWCNPISGHATLYWYQQILGQGPKLLIQFQNNGVVDDSQLPKDRFSAERLKGVDSTLKIQPAKLEDSAVYLCASSLVHRVWTEAFFGQGTRLTVV.

CDR3 region: CASSQGGQGYEQYF. Here the CDR3 DNA reads TGTGCCAGCAGCCAAGGGGGCCAGGGCTACGAGCAGTACTTC. The J gene is TRBJ2-7, the V gene TRBV3-1 (or the pseudogene TRBV3-2), with D possibly TRBD1 on 5 matching bases. Germline CDR1 reads LGHDT; CDR2 reads YNNKEL (reference sequence). CDR3 size: 14 residues. Trimming took off 1 base at V and 3 bases at J, with 10 bases between the two ends.

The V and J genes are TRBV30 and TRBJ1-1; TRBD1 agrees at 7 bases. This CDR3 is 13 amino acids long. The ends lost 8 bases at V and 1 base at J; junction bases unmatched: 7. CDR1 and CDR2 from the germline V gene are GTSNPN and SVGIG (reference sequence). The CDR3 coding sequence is TGTGCCAAAAGGGGGACAGCGAACACTGAAGCTTTCTTT. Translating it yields CAKRGTANTEAFF.

The CDR3 spells CASSYAGADQPQHF. DNA for the CDR3: TGTGCCAGCAGTTACGCAGGGGCCGATCAGCCCCAGCATTTT. The chain is built from TRBV2 and TRBJ1-5, with D perhaps TRBD1 (6 bases). Trimming cost V 5 bases and J 5 bases, with 13 bases left between them. The CDR3 is made up of 14 amino acids. Germline V lookup: CDR1 SNHLY, CDR2 FYNNEI.

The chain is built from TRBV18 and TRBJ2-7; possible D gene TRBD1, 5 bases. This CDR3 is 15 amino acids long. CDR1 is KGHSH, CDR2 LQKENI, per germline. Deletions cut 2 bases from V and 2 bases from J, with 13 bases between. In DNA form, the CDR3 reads TGTGCCAGCTCACCAGCAGGGTCCCGGGCCTACGAGCAGTACTTC. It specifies CASSPAGSRAYEQYF.

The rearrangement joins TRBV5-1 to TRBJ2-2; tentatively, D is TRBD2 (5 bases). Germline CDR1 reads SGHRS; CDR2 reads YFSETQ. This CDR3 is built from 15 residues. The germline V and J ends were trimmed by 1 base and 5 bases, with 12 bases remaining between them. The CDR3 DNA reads TGCGCCAGCAGCTTGAACAGCGGTTTTACCGGGGAGCTGTTTTTT. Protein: CASSLNSGFTGELFF.

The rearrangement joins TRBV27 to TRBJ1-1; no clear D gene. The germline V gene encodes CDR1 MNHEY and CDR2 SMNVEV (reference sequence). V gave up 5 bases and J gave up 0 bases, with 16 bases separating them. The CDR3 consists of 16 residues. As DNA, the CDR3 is TGTGCCAGCAGTCCCGGAGGTTGGGTGATGAACACTGAAGCTTTCTTT. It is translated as CASSPGGWVMNTEAFF.

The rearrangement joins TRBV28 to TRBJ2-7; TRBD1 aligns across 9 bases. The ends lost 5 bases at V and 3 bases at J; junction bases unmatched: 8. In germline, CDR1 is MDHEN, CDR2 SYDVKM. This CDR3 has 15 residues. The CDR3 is CASSAPGQGLYEQYF. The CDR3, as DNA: TGTGCCAGCAGTGCCCCGGGACAGGGACTCTACGAGCAGTACTTC.

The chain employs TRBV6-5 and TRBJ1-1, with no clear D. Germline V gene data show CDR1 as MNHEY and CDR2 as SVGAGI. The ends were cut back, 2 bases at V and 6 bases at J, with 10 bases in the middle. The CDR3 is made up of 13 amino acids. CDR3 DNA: TGTGCCAGCAGTTACCCACATGGTGCTGAAGCTTTCTTT. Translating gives CASSYPHGAEAFF.

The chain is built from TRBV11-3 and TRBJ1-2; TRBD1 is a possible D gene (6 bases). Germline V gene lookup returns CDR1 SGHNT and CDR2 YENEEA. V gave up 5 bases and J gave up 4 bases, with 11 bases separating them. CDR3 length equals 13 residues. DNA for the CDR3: TGTGCCAGCAGCCCCAGGGGCGGCTATGGCTACACCTTC. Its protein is CASSPRGGYGYTF.

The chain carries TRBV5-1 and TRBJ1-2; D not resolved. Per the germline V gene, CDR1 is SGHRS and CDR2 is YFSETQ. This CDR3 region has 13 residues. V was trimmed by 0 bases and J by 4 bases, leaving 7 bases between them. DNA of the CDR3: TGCGCCAGCAGCTTGGGGTCCGGCTATGGCTACACCTTC. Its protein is CASSLGSGYGYTF.

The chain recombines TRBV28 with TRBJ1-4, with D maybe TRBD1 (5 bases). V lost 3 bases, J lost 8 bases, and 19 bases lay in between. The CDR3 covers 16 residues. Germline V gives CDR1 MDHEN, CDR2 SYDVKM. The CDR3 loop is CASSLRTFWGGEKLFF. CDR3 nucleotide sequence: TGTGCCAGCAGTTTGCGGACATTTTGGGGAGGCGAAAAACTGTTTTTT.

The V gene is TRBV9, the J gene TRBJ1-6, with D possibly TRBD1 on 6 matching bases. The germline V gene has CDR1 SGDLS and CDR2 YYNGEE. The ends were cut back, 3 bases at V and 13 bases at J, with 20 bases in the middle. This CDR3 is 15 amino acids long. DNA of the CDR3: TGTGCCAGCAGCGCAGGTTGGGACATCCTTTGGCCCCTCCACTTT. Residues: CASSAGWDILWPLHF. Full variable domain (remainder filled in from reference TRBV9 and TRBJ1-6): DSGVTQTPKHLITATGQRVTLRCSPRSGDLSVYWYQQSLDQGLQFLIQYYNGEERAKGNILERFSAQQFPDLHSELNLSSLELGDSALYFCASSAGWDILWPLHFGNGTRLTVT.

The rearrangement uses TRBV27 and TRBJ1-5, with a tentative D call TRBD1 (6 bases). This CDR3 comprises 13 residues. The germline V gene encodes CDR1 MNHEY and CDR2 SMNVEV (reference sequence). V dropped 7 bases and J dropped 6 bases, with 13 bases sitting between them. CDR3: CASTPGGGQPQHF. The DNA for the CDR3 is TGTGCCAGCACGCCGGGGGGCGGTCAGCCCCAGCATTTT.

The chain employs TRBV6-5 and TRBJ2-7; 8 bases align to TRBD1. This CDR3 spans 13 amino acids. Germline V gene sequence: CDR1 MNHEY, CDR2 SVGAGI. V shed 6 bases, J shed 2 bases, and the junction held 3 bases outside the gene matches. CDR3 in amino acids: CASRWTGTYEQYF. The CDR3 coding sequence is TGTGCCAGCAGGTGGACAGGGACCTACGAGCAGTACTTC.

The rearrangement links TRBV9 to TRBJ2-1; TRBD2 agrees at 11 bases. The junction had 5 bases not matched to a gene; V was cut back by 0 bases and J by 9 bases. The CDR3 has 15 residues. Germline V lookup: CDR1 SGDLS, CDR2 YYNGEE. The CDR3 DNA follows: TGTGCCAGCAGCGTAGCACTAGCGGGAGCCGGTGAGCAGTTCTTC. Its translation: CASSVALAGAGEQFF.

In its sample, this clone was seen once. Here the CDR3 DNA reads TGTGCCAGCTCTAGCGTAGGGACAGGGGTAGACTATGGCTACACCTTC. Translated, it gives CASSSVGTGVDYGYTF. The chain combines TRBV28 with TRBJ1-2; 10 nucleotides align to TRBD1. This CDR3 region has 16 residues. Germline V gene lookup returns CDR1 MDHEN and CDR2 SYDVKM. V shed 8 bases and J 3 bases; nucleotides not matched to a gene: 12.

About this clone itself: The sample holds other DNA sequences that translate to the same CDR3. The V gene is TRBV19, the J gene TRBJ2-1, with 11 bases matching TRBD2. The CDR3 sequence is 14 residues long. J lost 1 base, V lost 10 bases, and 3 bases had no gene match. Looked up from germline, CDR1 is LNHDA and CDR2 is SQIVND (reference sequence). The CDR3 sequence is CATLAGGSYNEQFF. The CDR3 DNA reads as TGTGCCACCTTAGCGGGGGGGTCCTACAATGAGCAGTTCTTC.

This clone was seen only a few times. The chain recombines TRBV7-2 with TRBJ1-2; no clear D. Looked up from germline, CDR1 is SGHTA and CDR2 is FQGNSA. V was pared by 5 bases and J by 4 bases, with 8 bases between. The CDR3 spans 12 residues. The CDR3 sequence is CASSRGSYGYTF. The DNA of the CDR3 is TGTGCCAGCAGCCGGGGTTCCTATGGCTACACCTTC.

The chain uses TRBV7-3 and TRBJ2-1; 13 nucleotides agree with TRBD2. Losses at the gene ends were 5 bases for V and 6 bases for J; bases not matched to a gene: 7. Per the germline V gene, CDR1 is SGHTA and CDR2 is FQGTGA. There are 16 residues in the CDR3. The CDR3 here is CASSIPRTSGSNEQFF. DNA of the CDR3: TGTGCCAGCAGCATCCCTCGGACTAGCGGGAGCAATGAGCAGTTCTTC.

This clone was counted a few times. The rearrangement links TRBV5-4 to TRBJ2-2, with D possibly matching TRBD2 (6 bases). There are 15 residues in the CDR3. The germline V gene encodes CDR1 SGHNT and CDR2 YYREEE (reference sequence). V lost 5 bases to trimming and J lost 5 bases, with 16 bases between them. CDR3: CASRPGLGGTGELFF. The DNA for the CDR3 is TGTGCCAGCAGACCGGGGCTCGGAGGGACCGGGGAGCTGTTTTTT.

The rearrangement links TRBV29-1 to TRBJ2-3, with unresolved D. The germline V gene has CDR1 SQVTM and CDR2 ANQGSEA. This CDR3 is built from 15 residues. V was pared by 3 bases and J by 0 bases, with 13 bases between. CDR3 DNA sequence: TGCAGCGTTGACGACGGAGATTCTAGCACAGATACGCAGTATTTT. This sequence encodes CSVDDGDSSTDTQYF.

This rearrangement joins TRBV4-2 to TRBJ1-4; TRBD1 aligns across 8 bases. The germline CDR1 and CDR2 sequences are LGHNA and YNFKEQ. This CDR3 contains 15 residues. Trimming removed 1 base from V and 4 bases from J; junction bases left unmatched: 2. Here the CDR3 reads CASSQVDRDNEKLFF. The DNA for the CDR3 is TGTGCCAGCAGCCAAGTGGACAGGGATAATGAAAAACTGTTTTTT.